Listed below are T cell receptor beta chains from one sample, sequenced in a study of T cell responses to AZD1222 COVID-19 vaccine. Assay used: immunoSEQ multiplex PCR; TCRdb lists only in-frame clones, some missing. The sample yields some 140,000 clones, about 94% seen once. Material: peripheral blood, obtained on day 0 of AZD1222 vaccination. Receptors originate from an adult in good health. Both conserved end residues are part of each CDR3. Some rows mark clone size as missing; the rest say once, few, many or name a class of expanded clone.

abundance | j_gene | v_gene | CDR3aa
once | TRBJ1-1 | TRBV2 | CASRVTADGSEAFF
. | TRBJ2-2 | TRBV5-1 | CASSPGNTGELFF
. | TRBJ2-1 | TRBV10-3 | CAISGGGGAQEQFF
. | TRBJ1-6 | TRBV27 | CASRAAGGSAPLHF
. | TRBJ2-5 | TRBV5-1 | CASSQKGAVETQYF
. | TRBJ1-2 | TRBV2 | CASSNTGQDYGYTF
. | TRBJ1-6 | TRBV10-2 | CASSYRAPGAYNSPLHF
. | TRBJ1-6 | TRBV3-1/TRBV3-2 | CASSSLGGRGSPLHF
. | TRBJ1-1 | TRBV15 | CATSRAGVSTEAFF
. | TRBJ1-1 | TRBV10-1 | CASSLGPGDTEAFF
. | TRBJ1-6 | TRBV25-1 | CASSGTGNWNSPLHF
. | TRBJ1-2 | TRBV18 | CASSPPGGRNANYGYTF
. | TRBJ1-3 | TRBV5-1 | CASSLRGTGDFSGNTIYF
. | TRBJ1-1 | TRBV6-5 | CASSSRQGVEAFF
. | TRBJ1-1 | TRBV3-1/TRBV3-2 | CASSQDWQVDTEAFF
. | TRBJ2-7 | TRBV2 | CASSDQYEQYF
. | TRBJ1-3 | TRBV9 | CASSVNGVGNTIYF
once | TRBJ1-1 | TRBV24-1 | CATSDSIGLMNTEAFF
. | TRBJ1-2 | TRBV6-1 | CASSELQHYGYTF
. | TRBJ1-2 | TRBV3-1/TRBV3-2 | CASSQDTDRGRGYTF
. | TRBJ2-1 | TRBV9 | CASSVGAGAHEQFF
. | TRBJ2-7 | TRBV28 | CASSERGSEQYF
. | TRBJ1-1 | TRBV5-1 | CASSMPGQDGEAFF
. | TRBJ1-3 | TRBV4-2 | CASSQEAVQGNTIYF
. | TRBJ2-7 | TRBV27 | CASSFRGRPYEQYF
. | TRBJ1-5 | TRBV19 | CASTVGPNQPQHF
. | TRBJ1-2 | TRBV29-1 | CSVEEVPGYAGYTF
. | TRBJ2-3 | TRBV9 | CASSPRGWGNTDTQYF
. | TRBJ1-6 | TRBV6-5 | CASSYSAGQLKSLHF
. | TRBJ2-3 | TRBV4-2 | CASSRYPGGGPGTDTQYF